This T cell receptor beta chain was recovered during a study of identical twins (dated by TCRdb to 2016 to 2018). Notes on the research overall: The study deep-sequenced TCR alpha and beta repertoires from monozygotic twins, unrelated adults of various ages and cord blood to test whether fetal clonotypes persist. To rule out contamination, the twin experiments were replicated at different times with different library preparation protocols. What the work shows at the level of the full study, not this receptor alone: Conclusions relied on cross-sectional statistical analysis, since the same donors could not be followed over many years. Compared with coincidental sharing between unrelated individuals, an excess of low generation-probability sequences was observed among out-of-frame TCR alpha sequences shared between twins. In monozygotic twins, recombination models systematically underestimated out-of-frame TCR alpha sharing, but the models matched the sharing seen between unrelated individuals. Zero-insertion analyses could be partly confounded by invariant T cells such as MAIT and iNKT, though diverse VJ usage argued against such confounding for most clonotypes. Excess twin sharing in beta out-of-frame sequences was weaker because fewer shared sequences lowered the signal-to-noise ratio. Abundant cord blood beta clonotypes had fewer insertions, young adult naive repertoires showed a similar but weaker trend, and memory repertoires showed no such trend.

Libraries came from 5' RACE. This sample was sequenced with an Illumina HiSeq 2000. A universal primer binding site was introduced by template switching, and a unique molecular identifier was present in the final cDNA, enabling accurate counting of TCR cDNA molecules. First-strand cDNA for TCR alpha and beta chains was synthesized from specific primers in the conserved constant-segment region. Each cDNA library was double barcoded, with a SMART-Mk sample barcode plus Illumina barcodes, to control for contamination. TruSeq adapter sequences, together with Illumina sample barcodes, were added in two successive PCR steps. The Illumina HiSeq platform was used with custom primers to sequence TCR alpha and beta cDNA libraries. Under the source paper's analysis protocol: Raw reads were processed with MiGEC to extract unique molecular identifiers, and MiXCR was used to determine CDR3 positions. For each individual, recombination models were inferred using an EM algorithm with the repgenHMM and IGoR tools. Shared clonotypes were analyzed with the tcR package in R, and sharing was normalized by the product of cloneset sizes. To study raw recombination without the effects of thymic and clonal selection, out-of-frame nonproductive sequences were analyzed. TCRdb applied fastp at Q25 and MiXCR to the public reads, then kept only in-frame beta chains. One record per CDR3 amino acid sequence lists the most common genes and DNA. TCRdb's processing, not the authors' own work, is the source of the V and J calls. This sample is represented by 650,000 to 800,000 distinct CDR3 sequences; 8.6% of them were singletons. The ten largest make up about 0.98% of the sample.

Only healthy Caucasian donors were included. The twin cohort comprised three pairs of female monozygotic twins, all aged roughly 18 to 30 years. Peripheral blood mononuclear cells were used as the source from which RNA for TCR libraries was isolated. This clonotype occurred a few times. Its antigen is not yet known. The record has no base qualities; no much larger clone is one base away. V and J lose 8 bases and 9 bases, and a span of 20 bases separates them. As encoded in the germline V gene, CDR1 is SQVTM while CDR2 is ANQGSEA. From the cysteine up to the phenylalanine, the CDR3 has a length of 13 residues. Solely the CDR3 DNA is kept, with 39 bases framed from the first base. The same sample was also used in a study of yellow fever vaccine responses in identical twins. The second publication reports: According to the authors, the vaccine-induced T cell response in identical twins seemed to be partly convergent and partly specific to each individual. In the study, vaccine-responding T cell clones were precisely tracked in identical twins.

The receptor was isolated from a woman between 18 and 29 years old in good health. Sequencing was carried out using PBMCs. The chain is made from TRBV29-1 and TRBJ2-1; matching of 5 bases hints at TRBD2 as the D gene. The bases are TGCAGCTACGACTTAACAGCCCGGGGTGAGCAGTTCTTC. This is translated as CSYDLTARGEQFF.